The TCR beta chain under discussion was sequenced for a study of blood T cell repertoires in COVID-19. Study overall: COVID-19 samples, acute and convalescent, were from the United States, Italy and Spain. PBMCs, B-cell-depleted T cells, or T cells were the source of the cDNA or gDNA that made up the material.

As processed by the authors: Nucleated cell counts were estimated from reference gene primer amplification. Clones were read by immunoSEQ multiplex PCR, and TCRdb kept only the in-frame ones, dropping some. The V and J calls and the clone size are those of that table, but D and trimming were determined from the DNA. The sample includes fewer than 200,000 clones, 87% of them seen just once. Participants were placed into cohorts based on the clinical history they reported. With 3 bases removed from V and 5 bases from J, the gap between germline ends came to 13 bases. Per germline, CDR1 SGHVS and CDR2 FQNEAQ. The CDR3 sequence is 14 residues long.

This receptor was identified in a human donor with acute COVID-19. The donor label of this sample is uncertain. Material for sequencing was PBMCs or T cells enriched from blood (not recorded which). The rearrangement joins TRBV7-8 to TRBJ1-2; a possible D gene is TRBD1 (6 bases). The CDR3 bases are TGTGCCAGCAGCTTTATGAGACAGGAGTATGGCTACACCTTC. Protein sequence: CASSFMRQEYGYTF.